This T cell receptor beta chain was captured by sequencing in a study of low-dose radiotherapy and immunotherapy resistance in tumors. At the level of the study: On an every-two-weeks schedule, patients received intravenous nivolumab 240 mg, along with ipilimumab 1 mg/kg every six weeks. Each patient took aspirin at a dose of 300 mg by mouth once daily over the course of four cycles, with dosing beginning on cycle 1 day 1.

Described time point: before trial treatment. Ipilimumab, nivolumab, aspirin, low-dose cyclophosphamide and low-dose radiotherapy were administered to donors. Primers used for first-strand cDNA, a TRAV- and TRBV-specific set, covered both alpha and beta chains. The authors ran approximately 20 PCR cycles to amplify TCRs with a constant-region primer and V-primer adapter. One entry per CDR3 protein results from TCRdb running MiXCR on the reads. Counted here are 85,000 to 100,000 distinct CDR3 sequences, roughly 9% occurring once; the ten biggest clones make up 0.95% to 1.3%. The CDR3 consists of 13 residues. Germline CDR1 is SGHTA and CDR2 is FQGNSA. Trimming removed 3 bases from V and 6 bases from J, with 8 bases in between. This clonotype occurred many times.

J is TRBJ2-2 and V is TRBV7-2, with no clear D. This sequence originates from a male donor with prostate cancer. The source material was PBMCs, sampled before treatment. The CDR3 protein is CASSFSKAGELFF. For the CDR3, the DNA is TGTGCCAGCAGCTTCTCTAAGGCCGGGGAGCTGTTTTTT.